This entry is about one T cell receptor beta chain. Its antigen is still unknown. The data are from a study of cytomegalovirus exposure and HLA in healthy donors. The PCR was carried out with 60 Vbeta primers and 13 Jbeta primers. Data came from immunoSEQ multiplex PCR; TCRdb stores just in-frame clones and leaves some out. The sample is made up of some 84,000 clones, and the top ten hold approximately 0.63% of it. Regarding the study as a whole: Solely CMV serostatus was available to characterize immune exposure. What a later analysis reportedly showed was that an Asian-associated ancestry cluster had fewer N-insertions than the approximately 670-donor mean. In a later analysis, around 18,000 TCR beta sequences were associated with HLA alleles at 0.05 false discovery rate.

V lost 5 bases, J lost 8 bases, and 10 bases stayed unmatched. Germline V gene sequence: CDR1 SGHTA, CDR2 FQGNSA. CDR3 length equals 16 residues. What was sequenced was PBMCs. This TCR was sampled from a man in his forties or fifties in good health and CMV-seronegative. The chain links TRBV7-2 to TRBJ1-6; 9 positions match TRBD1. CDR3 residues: CASSRGEGQGYSPLHF. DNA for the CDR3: TGTGCCAGCAGCCGGGGAGAGGGACAGGGTTATTCACCCCTCCACTTT.